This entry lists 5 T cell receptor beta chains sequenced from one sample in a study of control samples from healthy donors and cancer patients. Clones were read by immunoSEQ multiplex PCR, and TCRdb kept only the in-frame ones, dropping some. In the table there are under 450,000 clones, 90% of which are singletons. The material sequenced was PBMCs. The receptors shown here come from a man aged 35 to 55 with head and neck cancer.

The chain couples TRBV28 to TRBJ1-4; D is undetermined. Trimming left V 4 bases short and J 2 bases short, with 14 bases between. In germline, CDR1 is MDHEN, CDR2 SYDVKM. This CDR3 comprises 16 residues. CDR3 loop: CASSSDPSRTNEKLFF. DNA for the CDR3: TGTGCCAGCAGTTCCGACCCAAGTCGGACTAATGAAAAACTGTTTTTT.

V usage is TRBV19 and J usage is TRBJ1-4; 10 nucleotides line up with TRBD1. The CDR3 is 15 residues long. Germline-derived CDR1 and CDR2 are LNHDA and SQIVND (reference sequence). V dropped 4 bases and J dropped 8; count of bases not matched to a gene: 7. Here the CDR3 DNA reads TGTGCCAGTAGTAGGCGACAGGGGGCGCAGGAAAAACTGTTTTTT. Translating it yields CASSRRQGAQEKLFF.

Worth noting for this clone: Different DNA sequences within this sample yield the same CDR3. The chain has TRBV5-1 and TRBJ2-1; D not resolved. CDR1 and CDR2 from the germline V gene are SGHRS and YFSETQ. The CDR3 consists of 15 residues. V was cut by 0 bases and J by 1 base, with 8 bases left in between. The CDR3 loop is CASSLGSSSYNEQFF. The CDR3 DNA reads TGCGCCAGCAGCTTGGGCAGCTCGTCCTACAATGAGCAGTTCTTC.

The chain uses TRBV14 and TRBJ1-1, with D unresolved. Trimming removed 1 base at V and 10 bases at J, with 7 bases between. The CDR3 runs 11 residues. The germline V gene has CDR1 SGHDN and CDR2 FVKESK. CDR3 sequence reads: CASSQGAGAFF. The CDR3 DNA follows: TGTGCCAGCAGCCAAGGGGCGGGAGCTTTCTTT. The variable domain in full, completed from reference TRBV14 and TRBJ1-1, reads EAGVTQFPSHSVIEKGQTVTLRCDPISGHDNLYWYRRVMGKEIKFLLHFVKESKQDESGMPNNRFLAERTGGTYSTLKVQPAELEDSGVYFCASSQGAGAFFGQGTRLTVV.

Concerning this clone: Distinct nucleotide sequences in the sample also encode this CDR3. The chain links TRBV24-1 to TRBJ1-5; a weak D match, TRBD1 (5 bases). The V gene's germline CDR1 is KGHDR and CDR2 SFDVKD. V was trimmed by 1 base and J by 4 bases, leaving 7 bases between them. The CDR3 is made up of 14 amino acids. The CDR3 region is CATSDLWGNQPQHF. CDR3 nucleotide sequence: TGTGCCACCAGTGATTTATGGGGGAATCAGCCCCAGCATTTT.